This T cell receptor (beta chain) derives from a study of T cells in Graves' hyperthyroidism and ophthalmopathy. The germline V gene has CDR1 ENHRY and CDR2 SYGVKD. This CDR3 region has 14 residues. V dropped 11 bases and J dropped 7 bases, with 20 bases sitting between them. In the case of this clonotype: A much larger clone lies one base from this, so it may be a read error.

Graves' hyperthyroidism without ophthalmopathy progression within 18 months was termed stable. Those with hyperthyroidism were 18 to 65 years old, newly diagnosed, and ill for under 2 months. Patients having uncontrolled infection, another autoimmune disease, pregnancy or lactation were not included. PBMCs came from about 10 ml fresh peripheral blood. Amplified regions were TCR beta CDR3 sequences from RNA transcripts. In the first-round RT-PCR of the TCR CDR3, the HTBI primer set was used. From the multiplex PCR reads, TCRdb called clonotypes with MiXCR, one entry per CDR3 protein. The sample has 700,000 to 850,000 distinct CDR3 sequences, about a third seen once.

This TCR was sampled from a middle-aged woman with Graves' hyperthyroidism. The chain has TRBV10-3 and TRBJ2-2; a weak D match, TRBD2 (6 bases). The sequenced sample consisted of blood. For the CDR3, the DNA is TGTGCCCGCAGTCCCCCGACGGAGGGCGGGGAGCTGTTTTTT. Protein sequence: CARSPPTEGGELFF.